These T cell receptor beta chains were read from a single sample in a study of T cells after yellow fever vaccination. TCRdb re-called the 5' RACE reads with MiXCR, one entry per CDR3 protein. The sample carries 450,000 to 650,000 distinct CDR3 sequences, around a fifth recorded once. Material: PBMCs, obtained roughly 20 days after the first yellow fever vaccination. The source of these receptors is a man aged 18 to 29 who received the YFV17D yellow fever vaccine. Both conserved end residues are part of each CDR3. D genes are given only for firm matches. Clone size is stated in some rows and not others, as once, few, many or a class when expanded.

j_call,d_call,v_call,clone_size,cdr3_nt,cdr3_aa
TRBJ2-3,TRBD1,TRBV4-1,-,TGCGCCAGCAGCCTTCATGGACAGGGTGGAGATACGCAGTATTTT,CASSLHGQGGDTQYF
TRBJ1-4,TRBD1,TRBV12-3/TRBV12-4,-,TGTGCCAGCACCTGGACAGGGGCTAATGAAAAACTGTTTTTT,CASTWTGANEKLFF
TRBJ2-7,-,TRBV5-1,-,TGCGCCAGCAGCGTGGGCCCGGACGGTTCCTACGAGCAGTACTTC,CASSVGPDGSYEQYF
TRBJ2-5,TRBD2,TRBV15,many,TGTGCCACCAGCAGAGATTGGCTAGCGGGGGGGCAAGAGACCCAGTACTTC,CATSRDWLAGGQETQYF
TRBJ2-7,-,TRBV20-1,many,TGCAGTGCTAGGGACAACTACGAGCAGTACTTC,CSARDNYEQYF
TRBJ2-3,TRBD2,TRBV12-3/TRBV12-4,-,TGTGCCAGCAGCATCGGGACTAGCGGAGCCGATACGCAGTATTTT,CASSIGTSGADTQYF
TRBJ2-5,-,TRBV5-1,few,TGCGCCAGCAGCTTGGAGGGGCGGGGGCGATTAGCCCAGTACTTC,CASSLEGRGRLAQYF
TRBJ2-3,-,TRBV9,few,TGTGCCAGCAGCGTGGCGGGCGTGGCTCGGGATACGCAGTATTTT,CASSVAGVARDTQYF
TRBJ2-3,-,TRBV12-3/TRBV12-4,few,TGTGCCAGCAGCTTAGTACAACCTAGCACAGATACGCAGTATTTT,CASSLVQPSTDTQYF
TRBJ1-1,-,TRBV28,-,TGTGCCAGCAGTTCCCCTACGGGGGGATTGACTGAAGCTTTCTTT,CASSSPTGGLTEAFF
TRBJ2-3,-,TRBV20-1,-,TGCAGTGCTATACAGGGCCCTCCGGAAGATACGCAGTATTTT,CSAIQGPPEDTQYF
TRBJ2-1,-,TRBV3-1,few,TGTGCCAGCAGCCCGGATTTTTTAGGGGGGAAATCCTACAATGAGCAGTTCTTC,CASSPDFLGGKSYNEQFF
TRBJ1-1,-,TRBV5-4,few,TGTGCCAGCCGTCCTGAATGGAAGAACACTGAAGCTTTCTTT,CASRPEWKNTEAFF
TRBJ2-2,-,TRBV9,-,TGTGCCAGCAGCGTAGGGGGCGCGGATACCGGGGAGCTGTTTTTT,CASSVGGADTGELFF
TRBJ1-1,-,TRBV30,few,TGTGCCTGGAGTTGGGGGCTAGGGACTGAAGCTTTCTTT,CAWSWGLGTEAFF
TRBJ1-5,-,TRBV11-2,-,TGTGCCAGCAGCTTAGTACAGGGTTTGCAGCATTTT,CASSLVQGLQHF
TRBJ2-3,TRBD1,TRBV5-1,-,TGCGCCAGCAGCTCCGGGACAGGGGCTACCACAGATACGCAGTATTTT,CASSSGTGATTDTQYF
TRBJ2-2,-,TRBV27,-,TGTGCCAGTGTTTCGAACACCGGGGAGCTGTTTTTT,CASVSNTGELFF
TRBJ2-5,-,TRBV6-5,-,TGTGCCAGCAGTTATACCGGGGAAGAGACCCAGTACTTC,CASSYTGEETQYF
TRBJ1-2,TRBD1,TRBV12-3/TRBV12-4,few,TGTGCCAGCAGGCCCGGGACAGAGATTAACTATGGCTACACCTTC,CASRPGTEINYGYTF
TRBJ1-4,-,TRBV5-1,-,TGCGCCAGCAGCGTCGACAGAGCAACTAATGAAAAACTGTTTTTT,CASSVDRATNEKLFF
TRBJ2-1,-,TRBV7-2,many,TGTGCCAGCAGCTTAGCGCCGACCGGTTACAATGAGCAGTTCTTC,CASSLAPTGYNEQFF